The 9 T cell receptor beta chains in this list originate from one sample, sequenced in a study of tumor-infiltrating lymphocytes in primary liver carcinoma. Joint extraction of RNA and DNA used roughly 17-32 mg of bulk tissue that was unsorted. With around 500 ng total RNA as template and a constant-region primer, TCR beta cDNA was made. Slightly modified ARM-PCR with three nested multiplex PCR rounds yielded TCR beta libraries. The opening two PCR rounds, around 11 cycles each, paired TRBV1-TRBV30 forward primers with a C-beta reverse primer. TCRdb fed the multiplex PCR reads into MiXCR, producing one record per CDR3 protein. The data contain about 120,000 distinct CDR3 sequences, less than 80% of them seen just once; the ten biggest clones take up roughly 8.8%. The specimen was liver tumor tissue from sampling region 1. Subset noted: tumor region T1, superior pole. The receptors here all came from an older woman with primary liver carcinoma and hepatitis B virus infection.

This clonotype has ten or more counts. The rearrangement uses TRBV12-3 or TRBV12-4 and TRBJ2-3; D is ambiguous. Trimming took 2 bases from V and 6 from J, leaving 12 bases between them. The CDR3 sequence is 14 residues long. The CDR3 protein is CASSLRQPADTQYF. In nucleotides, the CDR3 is TGTGCCAGCAGTTTACGGCAGCCGGCGGATACGCAGTATTTT.

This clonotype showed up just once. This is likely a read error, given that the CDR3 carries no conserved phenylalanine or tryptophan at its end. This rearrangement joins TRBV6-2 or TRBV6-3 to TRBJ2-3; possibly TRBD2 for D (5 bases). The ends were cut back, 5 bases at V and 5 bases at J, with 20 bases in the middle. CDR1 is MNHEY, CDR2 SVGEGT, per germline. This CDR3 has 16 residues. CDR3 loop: CASSPGKGLARDTQYS. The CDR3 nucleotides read TGTGCCAGCAGTCCCGGGAAGGGTTTGGCCAGAGATACGCAGTATTCT.

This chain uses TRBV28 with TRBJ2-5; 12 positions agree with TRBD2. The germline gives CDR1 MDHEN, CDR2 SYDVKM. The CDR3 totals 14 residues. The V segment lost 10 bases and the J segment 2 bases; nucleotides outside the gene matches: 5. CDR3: CAIKLAGGQETQYF. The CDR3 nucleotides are TGTGCCATCAAACTAGCGGGAGGACAAGAGACCCAGTACTTC. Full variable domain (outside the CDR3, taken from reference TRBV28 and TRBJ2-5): DVKVTQSSRYLVKRTGEKVFLECVQDMDHENMFWYRQDPGLGLRLIYFSYDVKMKEKGDIPEGYSVSREKKERFSLILESASTNQTSMYLCAIKLAGGQETQYFGPGTRLLVL.

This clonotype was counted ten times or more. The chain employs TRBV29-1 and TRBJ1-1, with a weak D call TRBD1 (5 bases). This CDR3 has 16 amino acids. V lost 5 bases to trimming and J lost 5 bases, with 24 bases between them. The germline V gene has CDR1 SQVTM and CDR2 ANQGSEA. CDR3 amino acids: CSVYLKWQGLGTEAFF. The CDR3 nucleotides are TGCAGCGTTTACTTGAAGTGGCAGGGTCTGGGAACTGAAGCTTTCTTT.

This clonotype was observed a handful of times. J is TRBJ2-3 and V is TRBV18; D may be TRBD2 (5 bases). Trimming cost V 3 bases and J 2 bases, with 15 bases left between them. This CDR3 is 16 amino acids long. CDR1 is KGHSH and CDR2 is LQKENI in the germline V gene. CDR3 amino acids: CASSPRSGETTDTQYF. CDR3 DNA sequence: TGTGCCAGCTCACCGAGGAGCGGAGAAACCACAGATACGCAGTATTTT.

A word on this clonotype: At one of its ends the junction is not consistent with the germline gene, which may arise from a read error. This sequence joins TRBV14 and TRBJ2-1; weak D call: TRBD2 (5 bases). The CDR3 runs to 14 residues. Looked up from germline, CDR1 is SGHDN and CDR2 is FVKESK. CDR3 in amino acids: CASSQALAGNDQFF. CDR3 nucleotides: TGTGCCAGCAGTCAAGCCCTAGCCGGCAATGACCAGTTCTTC. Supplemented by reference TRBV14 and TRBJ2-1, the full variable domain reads EAGVTQFPSHSVIEKGQTVTLRCDPISGHDNLYWYRRVMGKEIKFLLHFVKESKQDESGMPNNRFLAERTGGTYSTLKVQPAELEDSGVYFCASSQALAGNDQFFGPGTRLTVL.

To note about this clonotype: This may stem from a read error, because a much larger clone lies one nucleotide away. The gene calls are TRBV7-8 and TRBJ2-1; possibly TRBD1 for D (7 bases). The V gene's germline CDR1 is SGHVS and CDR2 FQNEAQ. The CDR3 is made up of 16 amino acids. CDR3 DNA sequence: TGTGCCAGCAGCTTATCTGGGGGGACAGCTTACAATGAGCAGTCCTTC. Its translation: CASSLSGGTAYNEQSF.

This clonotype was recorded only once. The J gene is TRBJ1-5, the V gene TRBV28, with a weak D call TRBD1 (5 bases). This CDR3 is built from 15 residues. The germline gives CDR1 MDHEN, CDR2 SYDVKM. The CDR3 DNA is TGTGCACAAGGGGACCGCCGATATAGCAATCAGCCCCAGCATTTT. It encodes CAQGDRRYSNQPQHF.

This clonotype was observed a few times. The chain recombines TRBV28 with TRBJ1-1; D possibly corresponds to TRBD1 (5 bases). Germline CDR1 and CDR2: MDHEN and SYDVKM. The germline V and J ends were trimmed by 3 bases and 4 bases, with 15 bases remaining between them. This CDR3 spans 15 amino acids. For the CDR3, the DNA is TGTGCCAGCAGTTTTAACCAGGGTTCCTCCACTGAAGCTTTCTTT. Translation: CASSFNQGSSTEAFF. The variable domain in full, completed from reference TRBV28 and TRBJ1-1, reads DVKVTQSSRYLVKRTGEKVFLECVQDMDHENMFWYRQDPGLGLRLIYFSYDVKMKEKGDIPEGYSVSREKKERFSLILESASTNQTSMYLCASSFNQGSSTEAFFGQGTRLTVV.